What follows are 25 T cell receptor beta chains derived from one specimen sequenced in a study of T cells in localized non-small cell lung cancer. Sequencing used immunoSEQ multiplex PCR; TCRdb keeps in-frame clones, though not all of them. This sample has over 45,000 clones, with 70% to 90% found just once. The sequenced sample was peripheral blood, obtained before any cancer treatment. The receptors originated from a man aged 35 to 70 with stage I squamous cell lung carcinoma.

The V and J genes are TRBV20-1 and TRBJ2-7; a possible D gene is TRBD2 (5 bases). The CDR3 covers 11 residues. The V gene lost 5 bases and the J gene lost 4 bases, with 9 bases spanning the gap. Per the germline V gene, CDR1 is DFQATT and CDR2 is SNEGSKA (reference sequence). CDR3 sequence reads: CSAPEVYEQYF. The CDR3 region has the DNA TGCAGTGCTCCGGAGGTTTACGAGCAGTACTTC.

The chain carries TRBV2 and TRBJ2-3, with D uncertain. CDR1 and CDR2 from the germline V gene are SNHLY and FYNNEI. This CDR3 contains 18 residues. The V and J ends lost 8 bases and 5 bases respectively, with 29 bases between them. CDR3: CASLRGAGFQLVKDTQYF. The DNA for the CDR3 is TGTGCCAGCCTCCGTGGAGCAGGCTTCCAACTGGTCAAAGATACGCAGTATTTT.

Only one count was recorded for this clone. The gene calls are TRBV29-1 and TRBJ1-1, with D unclear. V was shortened by 3 bases and J by 0 bases, with 8 bases between the two germline ends. Looked up from germline, CDR1 is SQVTM and CDR2 is ANQGSEA. This CDR3 region has 13 residues. In DNA form, the CDR3 reads TGCAGCGTTGAGGCACGGGTGAACACTGAAGCTTTCTTT. Translating gives CSVEARVNTEAFF.

This clone was observed a single time. The V gene is TRBV9, the J gene TRBJ1-4; 8 nucleotides agree with TRBD1. V shed 2 bases and J 5 bases; nucleotides not matched to a gene: 5. This CDR3 has 15 amino acids. CDR1 is SGDLS, CDR2 YYNGEE, per germline. The CDR3 nucleotides read TGTGCCAGCAGCGTCTTAGGACAGGGCAATGAAAAACTGTTTTTT. Encoded protein: CASSVLGQGNEKLFF.

This chain connects TRBV11-2 to TRBJ2-5, with 12 bases that match TRBD2. This CDR3 spans 16 amino acids. Germline values: CDR1 SGHAT, CDR2 FQNNGV. V was clipped by 0 bases and J by 5 bases; unmatched bases: 4. The CDR3, as DNA: TGTGCCAGCAGCTTAGATCGACTAGCGGGAGCGGAGACCCAGTACTTC. Translating gives CASSLDRLAGAETQYF.

The chain joins TRBV4-3 to TRBJ2-3; D is possibly TRBD2 (5 bases). This CDR3 is built from 16 residues. Trimming stripped 1 base from V and 3 bases from J, with 14 bases between. Germline loops: CDR1 LGHNA, CDR2 YSLEER. CDR3 nucleotides: TGCGCCAGCAGCCAAGGAGTGGGAGCAGGAACAGATACGCAGTATTTT. The encoded protein is CASSQGVGAGTDTQYF.

The chain combines TRBV18 with TRBJ1-1, with no clear D. The ends were cut back, 9 bases at V and 1 base at J, with 12 bases in the middle. The CDR3 runs 13 residues. The germline CDR1 and CDR2 sequences are KGHSH and LQKENI. Here the CDR3 reads CASSDQRNTEAFF. The CDR3 region has the DNA TGTGCCAGTTCAGACCAGCGGAACACTGAAGCTTTCTTT.

The J gene is TRBJ1-1, the V gene TRBV10-2; D is undetermined. Germline CDR1 is WSHSY and CDR2 is SAAADI. V lost 10 bases, J lost 3 bases, and 15 bases lay in between. The CDR3 totals 13 residues. The CDR3 here is CATRRQEDTEAFF. The CDR3 nucleotides are TGCGCCACCCGGAGACAAGAAGACACTGAAGCTTTCTTT.

The chain recombines TRBV19 with TRBJ2-7; tentatively, D is TRBD1 (6 bases). Trimming shortened V by 0 bases and J by 8 bases, and 14 bases separated the two germline ends. Per the germline V gene, CDR1 is LNHDA and CDR2 is SQIVND (reference sequence). The CDR3 sequence is 14 residues long. The CDR3 sequence is CASSIERTAGKQYF. DNA of the CDR3: TGTGCCAGTAGTATAGAGAGGACAGCCGGGAAGCAGTACTTC.

The rearrangement joins TRBV5-1 to TRBJ2-5; no firm D call. Germline V gene lookup returns CDR1 SGHRS and CDR2 YFSETQ. The CDR3 has 13 amino acids. With 4 bases removed from V and 2 bases from J, the gap between germline ends came to 9 bases. The CDR3 coding sequence is TGCGCCAGCAGCGCCGGACCGCAAGAGACCCAGTACTTC. This encodes CASSAGPQETQYF.

The CDR3 DNA is TGTGCCAGCAGCTTAAAACAGGGGGAAGAGACCCAGTACTTC. The encoded protein is CASSLKQGEETQYF. The chain employs TRBV5-4 and TRBJ2-5, with 8 bases aligning to TRBD1. CDR3 length equals 14 residues. J was trimmed by 3 bases and V by 2 bases; bases with no gene match: 3. CDR1 is SGHNT and CDR2 is YYREEE in the germline V gene (reference sequence).

The chain combines TRBV7-2 with TRBJ2-2; D not certain. The V gene's germline CDR1 is SGHTA and CDR2 FQGNSA. V dropped 5 bases and J dropped 3 bases, with 13 bases sitting between them. The CDR3 loop spans 15 amino acids. CDR3 DNA sequence: TGTGCCAGCAGCCCTAATGGCGGCGACACCGGGGAGCTGTTTTTT. This sequence encodes CASSPNGGDTGELFF.

The rearrangement joins TRBV15 to TRBJ1-2, with TRBD1 matching 8 bases. From germline, CDR1 is LNHNV and CDR2 YYDKDF (reference sequence). CDR3 size: 15 residues. Germline trimming cut 0 bases from V and 2 bases from J; bases unmatched to any gene: 2. CDR3 DNA: TGTGCCACCAGCAGAGAGTCAGGGGGCAACTATGGCTACACCTTC. Translating it yields CATSRESGGNYGYTF.

This clone has only one observation. The CDR3 loop is CSVKDAGQGIHEQYF. CDR3 DNA sequence: TGCAGCGTGAAAGATGCGGGACAGGGGATCCACGAGCAGTACTTC. This rearrangement joins TRBV29-1 to TRBJ2-7; 10 bases are shared with TRBD1. The germline gives CDR1 SQVTM, CDR2 ANQGSEA. This CDR3 is 15 amino acids long. V lost 6 bases and J lost 5; bases outside the gene matches: 13.

The rearrangement links TRBV6-6 to TRBJ1-2, with 10 bases fitting TRBD1. Losses at the gene ends were 3 bases for V and 6 bases for J; bases not matched to a gene: 7. The CDR3 is 15 residues long. Germline values: CDR1 MNHNY, CDR2 SVGAGI (reference sequence). CDR3 sequence (DNA): TGTGCCAGCAGTTATTTGGGGACAGGGGCAAATGGCTACACCTTC. Residues: CASSYLGTGANGYTF.

This chain uses TRBV19 with TRBJ2-1, with D tentatively TRBD2 (6 bases). CDR1 LNHDA and CDR2 SQIVND come from the germline V gene (reference sequence). CDR3 length: 14 amino acids. V lost 8 bases and J lost 1, with 12 bases in between. CDR3 in DNA: TGTGCCAGTGAGACTAGTAGTTCCTACAATGAGCAGTTCTTC. Its translation: CASETSSSYNEQFF.

The V and J genes are TRBV7-2 and TRBJ1-2, with TRBD1 as a possible D gene (5 bases). V gave up 5 bases and J gave up 8 bases, with 24 bases separating them. This CDR3 is built from 16 residues. Germline V CDR1 and CDR2: SGHTA, FQGNSA. The CDR3 sequence: CASSRRGGDLPEGYTF. Here the CDR3 DNA reads TGTGCCAGCAGCCGCCGGGGGGGGGACCTCCCCGAGGGCTACACCTTC.

The chain has TRBV6-1 and TRBJ1-1; possibly TRBD1 for D (6 bases). CDR3 size: 15 residues. V gave up 8 bases and J gave up 5 bases, with 21 bases separating them. The germline V gene has CDR1 MNHNS and CDR2 SASEGT. CDR3 sequence: CASGDGGAQKTEAFF. CDR3 in DNA: TGTGCCAGCGGAGATGGGGGGGCTCAGAAAACTGAAGCTTTCTTT.

The CDR3 protein is CAWSVGDTQYF. For the CDR3, the DNA is TGTGCCTGGAGTGTCGGGGATACGCAGTATTTT. The V and J genes are TRBV30 and TRBJ2-3; no clear D. The germline gives CDR1 GTSNPN, CDR2 SVGIG (reference sequence). CDR3 length equals 11 residues. With 0 bases removed from V and 6 bases from J, the gap between germline ends came to 4 bases.

The chain uses TRBV29-1 and TRBJ1-2, with 8 positions matching TRBD1. Trimming removed 1 base from V and 0 bases from J; junction bases left unmatched: 7. The CDR3 length is 16 residues. The germline gives CDR1 SQVTM, CDR2 ANQGSEA. The DNA of the CDR3 is TGCAGCGTTGAAGGAGGGACAGGTCCCCCTAACTATGGCTACACCTTC. Amino acid sequence: CSVEGGTGPPNYGYTF.

The genes are TRBV30 and TRBJ1-3; unclear D gene. The CDR3 covers 12 residues. Germline CDR1 is GTSNPN and CDR2 is SVGIG (reference sequence). Trimming took off 2 bases at V and 8 bases at J, with 10 bases between the two ends. This chain's CDR3 is CAWSQDEDTIYF. The CDR3 DNA is TGTGCCTGGAGTCAAGACGAAGACACCATATATTTT.

In this sample, this clone turned up a few times. The genes are TRBV29-1 and TRBJ1-1, with TRBD1 matching 10 bases. There are 13 residues in the CDR3. Germline V gene lookup returns CDR1 SQVTM and CDR2 ANQGSEA. After removal of 4 bases from V and 6 bases from J, the junction contained 5 bases not matched to a gene. CDR3 sequence reads: CSVGWTGGPEAFF. DNA of the CDR3: TGCAGCGTTGGCTGGACAGGGGGACCTGAAGCTTTCTTT.

V and J are TRBV9 and TRBJ2-2, with D perhaps TRBD1 (5 bases). The germline V gene encodes CDR1 SGDLS and CDR2 YYNGEE. This CDR3 is built from 14 residues. Trimming cost V 3 bases and J 2 bases, with 8 bases left between them. CDR3 sequence (DNA): TGTGCCAGCAGCGCGACAGATAACACCGGGGAGCTGTTTTTT. Residues: CASSATDNTGELFF.

This chain links TRBV5-1 with TRBJ2-3; 10 bases are shared with TRBD2. This CDR3 region has 16 residues. J lost 0 bases, V lost 3 bases, and 4 bases had no gene match. Germline V gene sequence: CDR1 SGHRS, CDR2 YFSETQ. CDR3 sequence: CASSSRTSGSTDTQYF. The CDR3 DNA follows: TGCGCCAGCAGCTCCCGGACTAGCGGTAGCACAGATACGCAGTATTTT.

The chain couples TRBV4-1 to TRBJ2-7; the D is unclear. V lost 0 bases and J 6 bases, leaving 9 bases between the germline ends. CDR1 MGHRA and CDR2 YSYEKL come from the germline V gene. This CDR3 comprises 13 residues. The CDR3 region is CASSQDTDIEQYF. The CDR3 nucleotides are TGCGCCAGCAGCCAAGATACGGATATCGAGCAGTACTTC.